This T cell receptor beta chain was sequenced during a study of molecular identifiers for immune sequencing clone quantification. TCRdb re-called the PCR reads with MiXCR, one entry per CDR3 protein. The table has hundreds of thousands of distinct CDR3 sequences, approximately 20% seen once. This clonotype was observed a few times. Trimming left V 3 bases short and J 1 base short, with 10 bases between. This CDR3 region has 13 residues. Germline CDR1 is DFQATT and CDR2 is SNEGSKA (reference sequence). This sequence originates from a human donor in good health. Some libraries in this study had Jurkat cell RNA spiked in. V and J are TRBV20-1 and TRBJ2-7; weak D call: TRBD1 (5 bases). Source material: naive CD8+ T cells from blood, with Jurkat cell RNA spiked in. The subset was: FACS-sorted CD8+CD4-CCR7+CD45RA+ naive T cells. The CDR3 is CSARGRNSYEQYF. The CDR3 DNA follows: TGCAGTGCTAGGGGGCGGAATTCCTACGAGCAGTACTTC.